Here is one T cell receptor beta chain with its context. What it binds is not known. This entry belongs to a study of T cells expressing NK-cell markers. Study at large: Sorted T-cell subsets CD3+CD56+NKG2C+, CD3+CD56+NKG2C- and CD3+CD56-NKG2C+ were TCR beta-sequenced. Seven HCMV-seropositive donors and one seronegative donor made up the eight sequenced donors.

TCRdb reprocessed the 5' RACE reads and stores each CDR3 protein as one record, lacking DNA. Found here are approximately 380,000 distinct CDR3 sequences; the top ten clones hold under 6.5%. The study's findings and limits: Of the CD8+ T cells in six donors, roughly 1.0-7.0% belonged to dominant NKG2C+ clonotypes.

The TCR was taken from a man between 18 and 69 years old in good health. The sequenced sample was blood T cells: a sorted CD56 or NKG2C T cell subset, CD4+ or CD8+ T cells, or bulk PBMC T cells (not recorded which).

CDR3 region: CASSSTLPGQDYEQYF. The chain links TRBV5-1 to TRBJ2-7; without DNA, the TCRdb call of TRBD1 cannot be checked. This CDR3 comprises 16 residues. Per the germline V gene, CDR1 is SGHRS and CDR2 is YFSETQ.